The 19 T cell receptor beta chains below were found in one sample sequenced in a study of cytomegalovirus exposure and HLA in healthy donors. TCRdb's table, derived via immunoSEQ multiplex PCR, lists solely in-frame clones and lacks some. Counted here are more than 200,000 clones, less than 95% occurring once; the ten biggest clones make up approximately 3%. Sample: PBMCs. These receptors all come from a woman aged 25 to 45 in good health and CMV-seronegative.

This chain uses TRBV28 with TRBJ2-3; 10 nucleotides align to TRBD2. The CDR3 totals 18 residues. CDR1 is MDHEN, CDR2 SYDVKM, per germline. Trimming removed 1 base from V and 0 bases from J; junction bases left unmatched: 7. This chain's CDR3 is CASSLFGLADASTDTQYF. The DNA for the CDR3 is TGTGCCAGCAGTTTATTCGGACTAGCGGATGCTAGCACAGATACGCAGTATTTT.

The CDR3 region is CASSQAVPAYAQYF. CDR3 coding DNA: TGCGCCAGCAGCCAAGCGGTCCCGGCATATGCGCAGTATTTT. The gene calls are TRBV4-3 and TRBJ2-3; D not resolved. Trimming shortened V by 1 base and J by 10 bases, and 15 bases separated the two germline ends. The length of the CDR3 is 14 residues. The germline gives CDR1 LGHNA, CDR2 YSLEER.

This chain uses TRBV5-4 with TRBJ2-1; TRBD2 matches at 9 bases. Germline values: CDR1 SGHNT, CDR2 YYREEE (reference sequence). Losses at the gene ends were 0 bases for V and 2 bases for J; bases not matched to a gene: 6. The CDR3 spans 17 residues. The CDR3 coding sequence is TGTGCCAGCAGCTTGGGTTCGGGCGGGAGGGCCTACAATGAGCAGTTCTTC. It codes for CASSLGSGGRAYNEQFF.

This chain uses TRBV5-1 with TRBJ2-4; TRBD2 agrees at 8 bases. Trimming cost V 1 base and J 0 bases; bases outside gene matches: 3. This CDR3 contains 16 residues. The germline CDR1 and CDR2 sequences are SGHRS and YFSETQ. CDR3 sequence (DNA): TGCGCCAGCAGCTTGAGCGGGGGCTTAGCCAAAAACATTCAGTACTTC. This translates into CASSLSGGLAKNIQYF.

The V call is TRBV29-1, the J call TRBJ1-1; D gene unclear. V dropped 7 bases and J dropped 0 bases, with 15 bases sitting between them. Germline V lookup: CDR1 SQVTM, CDR2 ANQGSEA. This CDR3 has 14 residues. CDR3 sequence: CSATGPSMNTEAFF. Here the CDR3 DNA reads TGCAGCGCTACTGGACCGTCGATGAACACTGAAGCTTTCTTT.

This clone was detected only once. V and J are TRBV5-1 and TRBJ2-3; TRBD2 matches 10 bases. The CDR3 covers 15 residues. Per germline, CDR1 SGHRS and CDR2 YFSETQ. Trimming removed 4 bases from V and 2 bases from J; junction bases left unmatched: 4. The chain's CDR3 is CASSRLAGHTDTQYF. Here the CDR3 DNA reads TGCGCCAGCAGCAGACTAGCGGGCCACACAGATACGCAGTATTTT. The whole variable domain, remainder taken from reference TRBV5-1 and TRBJ2-3, is KAGVTQTPRYLIKTRGQQVTLSCSPISGHRSVSWYQQTPGQGLQFLFEYFSETQRNKGNFPGRFSGRQFSNSRSEMNVSTLELGDSALYLCASSRLAGHTDTQYFGPGTRLTVL.

Concerning this clone: Other DNA sequences of this sample code for an identical CDR3. This chain joins TRBV7-2 and TRBJ2-3, with D possibly TRBD1 on 6 matching bases. The CDR3 is 15 residues long. V was pared by 5 bases and J by 0 bases, with 12 bases between. CDR1 and CDR2 from the germline V gene are SGHTA and FQGNSA. CDR3 coding DNA: TGTGCCAGCAGCCCCCGGACAGAGAGCACAGATACGCAGTATTTT. Protein product: CASSPRTESTDTQYF.

CDR3 amino acids: CASSQDRSQVISGNTIYF. In DNA, the CDR3 is TGCGCCAGCAGCCAAGATCGCTCACAGGTGATCTCTGGAAACACCATATATTTT. This rearrangement joins TRBV4-1 to TRBJ1-3, with a tentative D call TRBD1 (5 bases). This CDR3 is built from 18 residues. The germline V and J ends were trimmed by 0 bases and 0 bases, with 15 bases remaining between them. The germline V gene has CDR1 MGHRA and CDR2 YSYEKL.

The chain carries TRBV15 and TRBJ2-1, with D tentatively TRBD2 (6 bases). The CDR3 length is 16 residues. In germline, CDR1 is LNHNV, CDR2 YYDKDF (reference sequence). V lost 0 bases to trimming and J lost 5 bases, with 14 bases between them. The CDR3 protein is CATSREPSEMHNEQFF. The CDR3 nucleotides are TGTGCCACCAGCAGAGAACCTAGCGAGATGCACAATGAGCAGTTCTTC.

This chain uses TRBV5-1 with TRBJ2-7; a possible D gene is TRBD1 (6 bases). Germline CDR1 and CDR2: SGHRS and YFSETQ. Deletions cut 6 bases from V and 5 bases from J, with 12 bases between. CDR3 length: 12 residues. CDR3 sequence (DNA): TGCGCCAGCAAAAAACAGGGAAACGAGCAGTACTTC. Its protein product is CASKKQGNEQYF.

The V call is TRBV5-6, the J call TRBJ2-4; D remains unclear. CDR1 SGHDT and CDR2 YYEEEE come from the germline V gene. The CDR3 totals 13 residues. V was trimmed by 1 base and J by 8 bases, leaving 10 bases between them. As DNA, the CDR3 is TGTGCCAGCAGCTTGTGGGGTTCGGACATTCAGTACTTC. It codes for CASSLWGSDIQYF.

V gene TRBV28 combines with J gene TRBJ2-7; D call uncertain. The germline CDR1 and CDR2 sequences are MDHEN and SYDVKM. The V end was cut by 5 bases, the J end by 2 bases, with 13 bases between. This CDR3 spans 14 amino acids. The CDR3 here is CASSPPLYPYEQYF. The CDR3 region has the DNA TGTGCCAGCAGTCCCCCCCTATACCCCTACGAGCAGTACTTC.

The chain combines TRBV7-8 with TRBJ2-7, with no clear D. Looked up from germline, CDR1 is SGHVS and CDR2 is FQNEAQ. The CDR3 is 14 amino acids. V was cut by 1 base and J by 0 bases, with 7 bases left in between. The CDR3 sequence is CASSLGGFSYEQYF. DNA for the CDR3: TGTGCCAGCAGCTTAGGTGGCTTCTCCTACGAGCAGTACTTC.

The chain employs TRBV18 and TRBJ2-6; the D gene is possibly TRBD2 (5 bases). Germline CDR1 reads KGHSH; CDR2 reads LQKENI. The CDR3 runs to 15 residues. Trimming removed 2 bases from V and 3 bases from J, with 8 bases in between. The CDR3 region is CASSPTGSGANVLTF. In DNA, the CDR3 is TGTGCCAGCTCACCAACGGGGAGTGGGGCCAACGTCCTGACTTTC.

This clone came up once. The chain carries TRBV29-1 and TRBJ2-1; 7 positions agree with TRBD1. Germline V CDR1 and CDR2: SQVTM, ANQGSEA. V dropped 4 bases and J dropped 3; count of bases not matched to a gene: 3. This CDR3 has 13 amino acids. CDR3 sequence: CSVGDSLYNEQFF. The CDR3 DNA reads TGCAGCGTTGGGGACAGCCTCTACAATGAGCAGTTCTTC.

The V and J genes are TRBV13 and TRBJ1-3, with 7 bases lining up with TRBD1. CDR3 length: 15 amino acids. The germline CDR1 and CDR2 sequences are PRHDT and FYEKMQ (reference sequence). V lost 7 bases and J lost 1; bases outside the gene matches: 7. The CDR3 DNA reads as TGTGCCAGCACCCGAACAGGGGAATCTGGAAACACCATATATTTT. Translated, it gives CASTRTGESGNTIYF.

CDR3 protein: CASSLGPNTGELFF. As DNA, the CDR3 is TGCGCCAGCAGCCTAGGACCCAACACCGGGGAGCTGTTTTTT. This chain connects TRBV5-1 to TRBJ2-2; D is ambiguous. From germline, CDR1 is SGHRS and CDR2 YFSETQ. V lost 4 bases and J 2 bases, leaving 9 bases between the germline ends. This CDR3 comprises 14 residues.

V usage is TRBV2 and J usage is TRBJ2-2; D is perhaps TRBD1 (5 bases). The V gene's germline CDR1 is SNHLY and CDR2 FYNNEI. The CDR3 has 12 amino acids. The V and J ends lost 4 bases and 13 bases respectively, with 13 bases between them. The chain's CDR3 is CASSVITGRLFF. The CDR3 region has the DNA TGTGCCAGCAGTGTTATAACAGGAAGGCTGTTTTTT.

The chain links TRBV28 to TRBJ2-7; TRBD2 matches 9 bases. This CDR3 is 15 amino acids long. Trimming took 2 bases from V and 2 from J; bases not matched to a gene: 4. Germline V gene sequence: CDR1 MDHEN, CDR2 SYDVKM. CDR3 sequence reads: CASSLTAGGPYEQYF. CDR3 DNA sequence: TGTGCCAGCAGTTTAACGGCGGGAGGGCCCTACGAGCAGTACTTC.